This T cell receptor beta chain derives from a study of shared clonotypes between healthy human individuals. The CDR3 runs 15 residues. Trimming shortened V by 6 bases and J by 1 base, and 15 bases separated the two germline ends. CDR1 MNHEY and CDR2 SVGAGI come from the germline V gene. Only in-frame clones appear in the TCRdb table, and some are missing; sequencing was by immunoSEQ multiplex PCR. The sample has 2,500,000 or so clones, 93% seen once. Study-wide results and caveats: Larger estimated richness was generally recorded for naive subsets relative to memory subsets. Rarefaction revealed incomplete sorted-subset sequencing despite large depth.

A word on this clone: Its antigen is not known.

The sequenced sample was naive CD4+ T cells from PBMCs. Subset denoted: CD45RA+ positively selected. The rearrangement links TRBV6-5 to TRBJ1-1; D is unresolved. The TCR sequence derives from a young man in good health. Some clones in this sample may be carry-over from other donors' samples. This CDR3 is CASSRRPRTNTEAFF. In DNA form, the CDR3 reads TGTGCCAGCAGCCGCCGCCCTAGGACGAACACTGAAGCTTTCTTT.